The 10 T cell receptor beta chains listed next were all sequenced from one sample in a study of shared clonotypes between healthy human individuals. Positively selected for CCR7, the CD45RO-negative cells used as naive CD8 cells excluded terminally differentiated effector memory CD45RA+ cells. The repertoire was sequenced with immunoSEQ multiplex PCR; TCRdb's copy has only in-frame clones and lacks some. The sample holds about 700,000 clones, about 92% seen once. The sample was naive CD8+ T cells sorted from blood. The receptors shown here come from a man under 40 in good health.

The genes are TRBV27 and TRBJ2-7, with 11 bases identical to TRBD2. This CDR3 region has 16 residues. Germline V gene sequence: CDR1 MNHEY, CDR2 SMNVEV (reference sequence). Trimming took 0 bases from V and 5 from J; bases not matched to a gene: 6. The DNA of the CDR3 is TGTGCCAGCAGTTTATCGATGTTTAGCGGGAGGGACGAGCAGTACTTC. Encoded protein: CASSLSMFSGRDEQYF.

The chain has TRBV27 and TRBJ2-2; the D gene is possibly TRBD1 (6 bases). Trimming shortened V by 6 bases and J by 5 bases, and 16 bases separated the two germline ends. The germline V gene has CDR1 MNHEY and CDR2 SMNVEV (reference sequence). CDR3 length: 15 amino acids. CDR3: CASSLGGQQTGELFF. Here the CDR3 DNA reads TGTGCCAGCAGCCTTGGGGGACAACAGACCGGGGAGCTGTTTTTT.

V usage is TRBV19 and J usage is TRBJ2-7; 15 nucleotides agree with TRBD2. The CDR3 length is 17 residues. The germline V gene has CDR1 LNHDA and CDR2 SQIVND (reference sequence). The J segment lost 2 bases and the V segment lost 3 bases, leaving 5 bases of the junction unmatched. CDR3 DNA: TGTGCCAGTAGTATCTCGGGACTAGCGGGAGGAGCCTACGAGCAGTACTTC. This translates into CASSISGLAGGAYEQYF.

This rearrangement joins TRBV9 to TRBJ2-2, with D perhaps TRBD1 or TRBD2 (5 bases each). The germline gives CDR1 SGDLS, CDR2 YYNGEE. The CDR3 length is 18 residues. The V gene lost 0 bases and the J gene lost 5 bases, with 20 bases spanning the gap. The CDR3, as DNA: TGTGCCAGCAGCGTAGCCTGGCGACCGGGACCCCTAACCGGGGAGCTGTTTTTT. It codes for CASSVAWRPGPLTGELFF.

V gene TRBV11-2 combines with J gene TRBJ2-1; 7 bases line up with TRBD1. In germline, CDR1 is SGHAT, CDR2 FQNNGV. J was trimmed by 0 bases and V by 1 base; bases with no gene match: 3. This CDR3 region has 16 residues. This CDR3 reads CASSLGGTVSYNEQFF. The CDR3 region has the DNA TGTGCCAGCAGCTTAGGGGGGACAGTCTCCTACAATGAGCAGTTCTTC.

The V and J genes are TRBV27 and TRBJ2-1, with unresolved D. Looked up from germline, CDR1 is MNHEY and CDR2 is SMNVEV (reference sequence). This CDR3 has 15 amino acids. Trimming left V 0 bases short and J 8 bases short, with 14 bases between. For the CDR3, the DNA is TGTGCCAGCAGTTTATCGGGAAACCAAGGGCATGAGCAGTTCTTC. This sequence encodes CASSLSGNQGHEQFF.

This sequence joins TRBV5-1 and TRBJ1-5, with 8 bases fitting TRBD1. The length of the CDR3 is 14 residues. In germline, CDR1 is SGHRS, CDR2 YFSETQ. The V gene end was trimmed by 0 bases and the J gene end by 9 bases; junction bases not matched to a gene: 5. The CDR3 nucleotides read TGCGCCAGCAGCTTGGGACAGGGGTCTAGGCCCCAGCATTTT. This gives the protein CASSLGQGSRPQHF.

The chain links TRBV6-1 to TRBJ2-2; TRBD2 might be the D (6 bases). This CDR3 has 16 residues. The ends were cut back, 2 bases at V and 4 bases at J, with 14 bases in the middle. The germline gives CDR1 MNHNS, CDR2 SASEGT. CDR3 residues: CASSERIAAITGELFF. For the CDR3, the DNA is TGTGCCAGCAGTGAACGGATAGCGGCTATCACCGGGGAGCTGTTTTTT.

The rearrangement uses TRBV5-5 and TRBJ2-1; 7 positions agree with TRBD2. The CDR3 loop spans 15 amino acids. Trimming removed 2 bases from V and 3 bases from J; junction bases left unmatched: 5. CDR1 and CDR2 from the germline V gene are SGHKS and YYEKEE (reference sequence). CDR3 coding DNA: TGTGCCAGCAGCTTAGGGCGGGAGTTCTACAATGAGCAGTTCTTC. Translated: CASSLGREFYNEQFF.

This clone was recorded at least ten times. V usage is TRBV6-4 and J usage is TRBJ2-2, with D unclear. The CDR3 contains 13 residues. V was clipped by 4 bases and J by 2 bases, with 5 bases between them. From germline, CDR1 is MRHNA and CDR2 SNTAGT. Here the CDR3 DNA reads TGTGCCAGCAGTGGCGACAACACCGGGGAGCTGTTTTTT. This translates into CASSGDNTGELFF.